The rows below give T cell receptor beta chains drawn from one sample of a study of T cell responses to AZD1222 COVID-19 vaccine. Sequencing used immunoSEQ multiplex PCR; TCRdb keeps in-frame clones, though not all of them. Of over 110,000 clones in the sample, approximately 87% were seen once. The sample in question was peripheral blood, obtained 28 days after the second AZD1222 dose. The receptors come from an adult who received the AZD1222 COVID-19 vaccine. The CDR3 runs from the conserved cysteine through the conserved F or W. The D gene is left open where the match is weak. For some rows the clone size is stated as once, few or many, or as a class when expanded; others skip it.

d_call j_call clone_size v_call cdr3_aa cdr3_nt
- TRBJ2-1 - TRBV3-1/TRBV3-2 CASSQVAALANEQFF TGTGCCAGCAGCCAAGTTGCGGCCCTCGCCAATGAGCAGTTCTTC
TRBD1 TRBJ2-3 - TRBV6-5 CASRDRVEDTQYF TGTGCCAGCAGGGACAGGGTCGAAGATACGCAGTATTTT
- TRBJ1-1 once TRBV27 CASSLSPGRGNTEAFF TGTGCCAGCAGTTTATCCCCGGGCAGGGGGAACACTGAAGCTTTCTTT
- TRBJ1-6 - TRBV2 CASSDSYSPLHF TGTGCCAGCAGTGACTCATATTCACCCCTCCACTTT
- TRBJ1-1 - TRBV14 CASSQVRNTEAFF TGTGCCAGCAGCCAAGTGAGGAACACTGAAGCTTTCTTT
- TRBJ2-7 - TRBV24-1 CATSDQSGTYPYEQYF TGTGCCACCAGTGACCAAAGCGGGACATACCCCTACGAGCAGTACTTC
TRBD1 TRBJ1-2 - TRBV4-2 CASSQVTGGNYGYTF TGTGCCAGCAGCCAGGTGACAGGGGGAAACTATGGCTACACCTTC
TRBD2 TRBJ2-1 - TRBV7-2 CASSPGLAGVYEQFF TGTGCCAGCAGCCCGGGACTAGCGGGAGTCTATGAGCAGTTCTTC
- TRBJ1-6 - TRBV6-1 CASSEAGTALAGNSPLHF TGTGCCAGCAGTGAAGCAGGAACAGCCTTAGCGGGGAATTCACCCCTCCACTTT
- TRBJ1-2 - TRBV25-1 CASSEDSPPHYGYTF TGTGCCAGCAGTGAGGACTCACCACCCCACTATGGCTACACCTTC
- TRBJ1-5 - TRBV3-1/TRBV3-2 CASSQAGLGQPQHF TGTGCCAGCAGCCAAGCGGGTTTAGGTCAGCCCCAGCATTTT
- TRBJ1-1 - TRBV7-2 CASSERGGRDTEAFF TGTGCCAGCAGCGAGAGGGGGGGGCGTGATACTGAAGCTTTCTTT
TRBD2 TRBJ2-3 - TRBV19 CASRESGGAGDTQYF TGTGCCAGTAGGGAAAGCGGGGGGGCAGGGGATACGCAGTATTTT
- TRBJ1-6 - TRBV14 CASSQESGAWPLHF TGTGCCAGCAGCCAAGAATCCGGGGCCTGGCCCCTCCACTTT
- TRBJ1-3 few TRBV2 CAIRHSYGNTIYF TGTGCCATTAGACACTCCTATGGAAACACCATATATTTT
- TRBJ2-1 few TRBV27 CASSPRPSVYNEQFF TGTGCCAGCAGTCCTCGACCTAGCGTTTACAATGAGCAGTTCTTC
- TRBJ1-4 - TRBV3-1/TRBV3-2 CASSVGGAREKLFF TGTGCCAGCAGCGTCGGGGGGGCAAGGGAAAAACTGTTTTTT
- TRBJ1-1 - TRBV5-1 CASSLEGRQGQMNTEAFF TGCGCCAGCAGCTTGGAGGGGCGGCAGGGGCAGATGAACACTGAAGCTTTCTTT
TRBD1 TRBJ1-3 - TRBV2 CASRAGTGSGNTIYF TGTGCCAGCAGAGCCGGGACAGGGTCTGGAAACACCATATATTTT
- TRBJ1-2 - TRBV5-1 CASSLVGDANYGYTF TGCGCCAGCAGCTTGGTAGGGGATGCTAACTATGGCTACACCTTC
TRBD1 TRBJ1-4 - TRBV28 CASSLGQGAREKLFF TGTGCCAGCAGTTTGGGACAGGGGGCGCGAGAAAAACTGTTTTTT
- TRBJ2-5 - TRBV30 CAWSVFRPGLETQYF TGTGCCTGGAGTGTATTTCGGCCAGGGCTGGAGACCCAGTACTTC
TRBD2 TRBJ2-7 - TRBV3-1/TRBV3-2 CASSQDPGPFSGISYEQYF TGTGCCAGCAGCCAAGATCCGGGCCCTTTTAGCGGGATCTCCTACGAGCAGTACTTC
- TRBJ1-2 - TRBV6-1 CASSETIRDGYTF TGTGCCAGCAGTGAGACTATTAGAGATGGCTACACCTTC
- TRBJ1-6 - TRBV7-9 CASSLDGQNNSPLHF TGTGCCAGCAGCTTAGACGGACAAAATAATTCACCCCTCCACTTT
- TRBJ2-3 few TRBV11-2 CASSSPQRPTDTQYF TGTGCCAGCAGCTCCCCCCAGCGTCCCACAGATACGCAGTATTTT
- TRBJ1-1 - TRBV18 CASSPPKGSMTEAFF TGTGCCAGCTCACCACCGAAGGGTTCGATGACTGAAGCTTTCTTT
TRBD2 TRBJ2-7 - TRBV6-5 CAKVGRESHSYEQYF TGTGCCAAGGTAGGGCGGGAGTCCCACTCCTACGAGCAGTACTTC
- TRBJ2-1 - TRBV3-1/TRBV3-2 CASSHATSFRNEQFF TGTGCCAGCAGCCACGCGACTAGTTTCCGCAATGAGCAGTTCTTC
TRBD1 TRBJ1-1 few TRBV27 CASRTGGGNTEAFF TGTGCCAGCAGGACAGGGGGAGGAAACACTGAAGCTTTCTTT
TRBD2 TRBJ2-3 - TRBV3-1/TRBV3-2 CASSPTSGGLTDTQYF TGTGCCAGCAGCCCGACTAGCGGGGGCCTCACAGATACGCAGTATTTT
- TRBJ1-4 - TRBV9 CASSDGRGTTNEKLFF TGTGCCAGCAGCGACGGACGGGGGACAACTAATGAAAAACTGTTTTTT
- TRBJ1-1 - TRBV3-1/TRBV3-2 CASSQLRDKAFF TGTGCCAGCAGCCAACTCCGGGACAAAGCTTTCTTT
TRBD2 TRBJ2-7 - TRBV28 CASFSGSPYEQYF TGTGCCAGCTTTAGCGGGAGTCCCTACGAGCAGTACTTC
TRBD1 TRBJ1-2 - TRBV18 CASSSGQTGGYTF TGTGCCAGCTCATCGGGACAGACAGGTGGCTACACCTTC
- TRBJ1-4 - TRBV28 CASSFGGSNEKLFF TGTGCCAGCAGTTTCGGGGGGAGCAATGAAAAACTGTTTTTT
- TRBJ1-5 few TRBV28 CASSSSGTDSNQPQHF TGTGCCAGCAGTTCATCCGGTACGGATAGCAATCAGCCCCAGCATTTT
- TRBJ1-6 - TRBV27 CASSFAAGDFSPLHF TGTGCCAGCAGTTTCGCGGCAGGGGATTTTTCACCCCTCCACTTT
TRBD2 TRBJ2-5 - TRBV15 CATRVAGQETQYF TGTGCCACCAGAGTAGCGGGCCAAGAGACCCAGTACTTC
- TRBJ1-4 once TRBV5-6 CASTVAGRNEKLFF TGTGCCAGCACCGTCGCAGGGAGGAATGAAAAACTGTTTTTT
- TRBJ2-4 - TRBV3-1/TRBV3-2 CASSLLREAKNIQYF TGTGCCAGCAGCCTTCTCAGAGAAGCCAAAAACATTCAGTACTTC
- TRBJ2-1 - TRBV20-1 CSASDQMSSYNEQFF TGCAGTGCTAGTGATCAGATGAGCTCCTACAATGAGCAGTTCTTC
TRBD1 TRBJ2-7 - TRBV19 CASSALPGQPSYEQYF TGTGCCAGTAGTGCCCTACCGGGACAGCCCTCCTACGAGCAGTACTTC
- TRBJ2-2 - TRBV7-9 CASSTGELFF TGTGCCAGCAGCACCGGGGAGCTGTTTTTT
- TRBJ1-6 - TRBV19 CASRLGGAFDSPLHF TGTGCCAGTAGATTAGGGGGGGCATTTGACTCACCCCTCCACTTT
- TRBJ2-1 - TRBV5-1 CASKPVADRPNEQFF TGCGCCAGCAAGCCGGTGGCTGACCGTCCGAATGAGCAGTTCTTC
- TRBJ1-2 - TRBV28 CASSSAQIRERYGYTF TGTGCCAGCAGCTCAGCCCAGATTCGGGAGAGATATGGCTACACCTTC
- TRBJ1-3 - TRBV9 CASSAGGAGNTIYF TGTGCCAGCAGCGCTGGGGGAGCTGGAAACACCATATATTTT
TRBD1 TRBJ1-2 - TRBV11-2 CASSLSPTGGGYTF TGTGCCAGCAGCTTGAGTCCGACAGGGGGAGGCTACACCTTC
TRBD2 TRBJ2-2 - TRBV5-1 CASSQLAGAGELFF TGCGCCAGCAGCCAACTAGCGGGAGCCGGGGAGCTGTTTTTT
TRBD2 TRBJ2-5 - TRBV2 CAGGTSGGQGTQYF TGTGCCGGAGGGACTAGCGGGGGGCAAGGGACCCAGTACTTC
- TRBJ1-6 - TRBV2 CASSEQGYSPLHF TGTGCCAGCAGTGAACAGGGGTATTCACCCCTCCACTTT
- TRBJ1-5 once TRBV14 CASSQRDTPRAQHF TGTGCCAGCAGCCAGAGGGACACACCGAGGGCCCAGCATTTT
- TRBJ1-4 - TRBV19 CASSMRVREKLFF TGTGCCAGTAGTATGAGGGTCCGGGAAAAACTGTTTTTT
TRBD2 TRBJ2-1 - TRBV28 CASNRLAGSTDEQFF TGTGCCAGCAACCGTCTAGCGGGGAGTACGGATGAGCAGTTCTTC